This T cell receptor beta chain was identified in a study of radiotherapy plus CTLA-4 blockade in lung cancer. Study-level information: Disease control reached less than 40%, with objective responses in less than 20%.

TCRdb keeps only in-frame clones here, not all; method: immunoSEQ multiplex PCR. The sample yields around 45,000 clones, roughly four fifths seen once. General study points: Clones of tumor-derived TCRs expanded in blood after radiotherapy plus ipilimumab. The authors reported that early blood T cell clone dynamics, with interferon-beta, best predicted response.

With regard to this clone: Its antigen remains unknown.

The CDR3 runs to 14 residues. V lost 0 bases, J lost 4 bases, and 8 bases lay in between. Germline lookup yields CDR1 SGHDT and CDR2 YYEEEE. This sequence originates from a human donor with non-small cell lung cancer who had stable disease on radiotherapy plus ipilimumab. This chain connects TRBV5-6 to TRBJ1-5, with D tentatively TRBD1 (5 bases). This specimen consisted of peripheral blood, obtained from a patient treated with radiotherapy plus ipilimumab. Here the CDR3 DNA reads TGTGCCAGCAGCTTGGGCGGGGGTAATCAGCCCCAGCATTTT. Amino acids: CASSLGGGNQPQHF.